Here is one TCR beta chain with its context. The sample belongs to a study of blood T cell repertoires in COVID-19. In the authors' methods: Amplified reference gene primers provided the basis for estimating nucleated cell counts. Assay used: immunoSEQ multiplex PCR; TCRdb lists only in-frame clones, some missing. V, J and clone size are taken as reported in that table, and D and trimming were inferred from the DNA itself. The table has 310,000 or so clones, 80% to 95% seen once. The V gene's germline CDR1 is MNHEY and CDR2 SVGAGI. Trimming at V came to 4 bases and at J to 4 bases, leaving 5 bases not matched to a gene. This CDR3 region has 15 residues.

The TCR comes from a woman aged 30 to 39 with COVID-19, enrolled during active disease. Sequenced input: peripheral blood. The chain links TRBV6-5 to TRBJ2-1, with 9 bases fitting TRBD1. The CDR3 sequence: CASSLVDRGYNEQFF. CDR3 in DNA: TGTGCCAGCAGTTTAGTGGACAGGGGTTACAATGAGCAGTTCTTC.